This T cell receptor (beta chain) was found in a study of OX40 agonist ivuxolimab in advanced cancers. Study-wide context: Ivuxolimab was an agonistic, fully human IgG2 monoclonal antibody directed against OX40 (CD134), a costimulatory receptor. Intravenous ivuxolimab was administered to patients every 2 weeks at six dose levels: 0.01, 0.1, 0.3, 1.5, 3 and 10 mg/kg. Of the roughly 53 patients in dose escalation, around 20 had hepatocellular carcinoma, roughly 15 had melanoma, 9 had renal cell carcinoma and 9 had head and neck cancer. In the dose-escalation cohort, around four fifths of patients were male, and the mean age was around 65 years with a range of about 20 to 90. Prior anti-PD-1, anti-PD-L1 or anti-CTLA-4 therapy was permitted, and checkpoint inhibitors had been received by around 39% of dose-escalation patients. Three dose-escalation patients achieved partial responses, one with hepatocellular carcinoma and two with cutaneous melanoma. Peripheral TCRbeta sequencing aimed to test whether ivuxolimab altered TCR sequence diversity and caused clonal T-cell expansion. The monotherapy dose-escalation portion (N of about 49 patients) of the phase I ivuxolimab trial is reported in the paper. General findings and caveats noted by the study authors: The antigen specificity of the clonally expanded peripheral T cells was not determined. After ivuxolimab, CD8+ T cells had more expanded clones than CD4+ T cells on average. Clonal expansion of both CD4+ and CD8+ blood T cells was observed from baseline to week 6 at doses 0.1 to 3.0 mg/kg. Low levels of normalized T-cell clonal expansion were also seen in some patients who did not respond. Partial responders in the 0.1-3.0 mg/kg groups had among the lowest normalized peripheral clonal expansion, especially among CD8+ T cells.

With regard to this clone: Its binding antigen is unknown. Base qualities are not recorded, but no much larger clone differs from it by a single base. Other DNA sequences within the sample encode an identical CDR3.

Patients with autoimmune disease history or receiving systemic immunosuppression were excluded from the trial. In every dose cohort, peripheral blood was drawn for TCR sequencing at baseline, cycle 4 day 1, and cycle 7 day 1. The samples were drawn from a first-in-human, open-label, multicenter phase I dose-escalation trial of ivuxolimab. Adults with locally advanced or metastatic head and neck squamous cell, hepatocellular, melanoma or renal cell carcinoma were enrolled in the trial. Before TCR sequencing, CD4+ and CD8+ T cells were separately sorted from peripheral blood. Genomic DNA was isolated from the sorted cells so that the TCRbeta CDR3 region could be sequenced. The immunoSEQ Assay was used for sequencing of TCRbeta CDR3 regions. Held by TCRdb, this immuneACCESS table contains in-frame sequences only and omits some clones. Under half of the omission traces to an unresolved V gene where checked; the cause of the rest is unknown. This sample has about 73,000 clones in its table, and more than 80% of those were observed once. Approximately 0.5% of the sample is taken by the ten largest.

CDR1 and CDR2 were assigned from the germline V gene as SGHAT and FQNNGV. Spanning cysteine to phenylalanine, the CDR3 consists of 11 amino acids. The entry retains the CDR3 DNA only, 33 bases that are in frame from base 1. The junction carries 4 bases between V and J, which are trimmed by 5 bases and 2 bases respectively. This clonotype was sampled from an adult with an advanced solid tumor such as melanoma, head and neck, liver or kidney cancer. Sequencing used CD4+ or CD8+ T cells sorted from blood, obtained in a trial of the OX40 agonist ivuxolimab. The chain is encoded by TRBV11-2 joined to TRBJ2-7, with an unclear D gene assignment. The nucleotides read TGTGCCAGCAGCCCCGCCTACGAGCAGTACTTC. This is translated as CASSPAYEQYF.